This passage covers 20 T cell receptor beta chains from one sample sequenced in a study of blood T cells in healthy people across ages. A second about 7 to 12 cycle PCR used barcoded and J-beta primers. MiXCR, applied by TCRdb to the 5' RACE reads, yields one record per CDR3 protein. The sample holds around 1,000,000 distinct CDR3 sequences; less than 25% are singletons and the top ten take around 0.75%. The same data also contributed to another study, on T cells of mothers and their children.

The material sequenced was blood. These receptors were collected from a girl aged 2-15 years in good health.

The chain recombines TRBV5-6 with TRBJ1-1; no definite D call. This CDR3 has 16 amino acids. V lost 2 bases, J lost 2 bases, and 16 bases lay in between. Germline V gene lookup returns CDR1 SGHDT and CDR2 YYEEEE. The CDR3 DNA sequence: TGTGCCAGCAGCTTTATAAATCACCGAGGAAACACTGAAGCTTTCTTT. It translates to CASSFINHRGNTEAFF.

This chain links TRBV29-1 with TRBJ2-5, with a weak D call TRBD2 (7 bases). The J call may be mistaken, given a closer DNA end match to TRBJ2-7. The CDR3 totals 14 residues. Germline V CDR1 and CDR2: SQVTM, ANQGSEA. The chain's CDR3 is CSVGGQGKPYEQYF. The DNA for the CDR3 is TGCAGCGTCGGGGGGCAGGGCAAACCCTACGAGCAGTACTTC.

This clonotype was seen a handful of times. The V and J genes are TRBV20-1 and TRBJ2-3, with no clear D. Trimming stripped 4 bases from V and 5 bases from J, with 10 bases between. The germline V gene encodes CDR1 DFQATT and CDR2 SNEGSKA (reference sequence). The CDR3 has 12 residues. DNA for the CDR3: TGCAGTGCTAAAGACCATCTAGATACGCAGTATTTT. Protein: CSAKDHLDTQYF.

A few counts support this clonotype. V is TRBV28 and J is TRBJ2-1, with 10 positions matching TRBD2. J lost 0 bases, V lost 7 bases, and 9 bases had no gene match. The CDR3 is 17 residues long. CDR1 and CDR2 (germline): MDHEN, SYDVKM. In nucleotides, the CDR3 is TGTGCCAGCAAGACACTAGCGGGATCTCACTCCTACAATGAGCAGTTCTTC. Amino acid sequence: CASKTLAGSHSYNEQFF.

The chain recombines TRBV7-2 with TRBJ2-5, with 8 bases matching TRBD1. V gave up 2 bases and J gave up 2 bases; unmatched junction bases: 10. The CDR3 spans 17 residues. CDR1 and CDR2 from the germline V gene are SGHTA and FQGNSA. The CDR3 protein is CASSLTRQGRRQETQYF. In DNA form, the CDR3 reads TGTGCCAGCAGCTTAACTCGACAGGGGCGACGGCAAGAGACCCAGTACTTC.

There are a few counts of this clonotype. The J gene is TRBJ1-6, the V gene TRBV28; D unresolved. The CDR3 has 19 residues. V lost 8 bases and J lost 0, with 23 bases in between. Germline loops: CDR1 MDHEN, CDR2 SYDVKM. CDR3 nucleotide sequence: TGTGCCAGCGCGAATATCCCCCTACGACGGAGCTCCTATAATTCACCCCTCCACTTT. Amino acids: CASANIPLRRSSYNSPLHF.

The V call is TRBV10-3, the J call TRBJ2-1; the D gene could be TRBD1 or TRBD2 (5 bases each). V dropped 6 bases and J dropped 5 bases, with 23 bases sitting between them. The CDR3 is made up of 17 amino acids. CDR1 and CDR2 (germline): ENHRY, SYGVKD. CDR3 region: CAIRDPLGTLNDNEQFF. The CDR3 DNA reads TGTGCCATCAGGGACCCCTTAGGGACCCTGAACGACAATGAGCAGTTCTTC.

This clonotype was observed a few times. The rearrangement joins TRBV7-9 to TRBJ2-3, with D possibly TRBD1 on 6 matching bases. Germline lookup yields CDR1 SEHNR and CDR2 FQNEAQ (reference sequence). With 5 bases removed from V and 2 bases from J, the gap between germline ends came to 11 bases. This CDR3 has 14 residues. The CDR3 DNA reads TGTGCCAGCAGCCCCCGGACAGACACAGATACGCAGTATTTT. Its protein is CASSPRTDTDTQYF.

This chain joins TRBV12-5 and TRBJ2-5; D is uncertain. The CDR3 runs 16 residues. Germline CDR1 reads LGHNT; CDR2 reads FRNRAP. V lost 6 bases to trimming and J lost 5 bases, with 22 bases between them. The CDR3 DNA sequence: TGTGCTAGTGGCCCCCCGGGCCCTCCAGATTGGGAGACCCAGTACTTC. This translates into CASGPPGPPDWETQYF.

This clonotype was seen more than once but under ten times. This rearrangement joins TRBV27 to TRBJ2-3; 11 bases fit TRBD2. After removal of 6 bases from V and 5 bases from J, the junction contained 7 bases not matched to a gene. The CDR3 runs to 15 residues. CDR1 is MNHEY, CDR2 SMNVEV, per germline (reference sequence). As DNA, the CDR3 is TGTGCCAGCAGCTTGCCTAGCGGGGGGAGAGATACGCAGTATTTT. Translated, it gives CASSLPSGGRDTQYF.

This rearrangement joins TRBV29-1 to TRBJ2-5; perhaps TRBD2 as D (5 bases). This CDR3 contains 14 residues. V lost 3 bases and J 3 bases, leaving 14 bases between the germline ends. Germline V gene sequence: CDR1 SQVTM, CDR2 ANQGSEA. CDR3: CSVDVREEEETQYF. In DNA, the CDR3 is TGCAGCGTTGACGTTCGTGAGGAGGAAGAGACCCAGTACTTC. The whole variable domain, filled in from reference TRBV29-1 and TRBJ2-5, reads SAVISQKPSRDICQRGTSLTIQCQVDSQVTMMFWYRQQPGQSLTLIATANQGSEATYESGFVIDKFPISRPNLTFSTLTVSNMSPEDSSIYLCSVDVREEEETQYFGPGTRLLVL.

A few counts support this clonotype. This chain joins TRBV7-9 and TRBJ2-7; D may be TRBD1 or TRBD2 (5 bases each). Germline assignment: CDR1 SEHNR and CDR2 FQNEAQ (reference sequence). Deletions cut 1 base from V and 3 bases from J, with 22 bases between. This CDR3 comprises 18 residues. The CDR3 nucleotides are TGTGCCAGCAGCTTAGTCTCCTCGGACGACTGGGGGAACTACGAGCAGTACTTC. Its translation: CASSLVSSDDWGNYEQYF.

The chain is built from TRBV4-1 and TRBJ1-4; D unclear. V gave up 4 bases and J gave up 6 bases, with 18 bases separating them. Germline V gene data show CDR1 as MGHRA and CDR2 as YSYEKL. CDR3 length: 16 residues. DNA of the CDR3: TGCGCCAGCAGCCGACAAGGAGGCCAAGGATATGAAAAACTGTTTTTT. This gives the protein CASSRQGGQGYEKLFF.

A few counts support this clonotype. The rearrangement uses TRBV28 and TRBJ2-7; no reliable D call. From germline, CDR1 is MDHEN and CDR2 SYDVKM. CDR3 length: 14 residues. V was shortened by 5 bases and J by 3 bases, with 14 bases between the two germline ends. In nucleotides, the CDR3 is TGTGCCAGCAGTCAAGTGGGCACCCTCTACGAGCAGTACTTC. Protein: CASSQVGTLYEQYF. The full variable domain, completed using reference TRBV28 and TRBJ2-7, is DVKVTQSSRYLVKRTGEKVFLECVQDMDHENMFWYRQDPGLGLRLIYFSYDVKMKEKGDIPEGYSVSREKKERFSLILESASTNQTSMYLCASSQVGTLYEQYFGPGTRLTVT.

The chain links TRBV6-5 to TRBJ1-2; D gene uncertain. Germline V lookup: CDR1 MNHEY, CDR2 SVGAGI. V lost 8 bases and J lost 1, with 11 bases in between. The CDR3 sequence is 13 residues long. The CDR3 sequence is CASAGSLNYGYTF. CDR3 DNA: TGTGCCAGCGCTGGTTCCCTTAACTATGGCTACACCTTC.

The chain carries TRBV12-3 or TRBV12-4 and TRBJ2-5, with 8 bases fitting TRBD2. This CDR3 has 15 residues. The V and J ends lost 2 bases and 11 bases, in that order; junction bases with no gene match: 13. This CDR3 is CASSLMSGGGRGQYF. In DNA, the CDR3 is TGTGCCAGCAGTTTAATGAGCGGGGGAGGGAGGGGGCAGTACTTC.

A few counts support this clonotype. The V and J genes are TRBV3-1 and TRBJ1-2; D is unclear. There are 14 residues in the CDR3. In germline, CDR1 is LGHDT, CDR2 YNNKEL (reference sequence). The V gene lost 5 bases and the J gene lost 4 bases, with 14 bases spanning the gap. CDR3 region: CASSKMNGPYGYTF. CDR3 sequence (DNA): TGTGCCAGCAGCAAAATGAACGGACCCTATGGCTACACCTTC.

The J gene is TRBJ1-5, the V gene TRBV10-3; D is unclear. Trimming left V 0 bases short and J 4 bases short, with 4 bases between. CDR1 ENHRY and CDR2 SYGVKD come from the germline V gene. The CDR3 totals 13 residues. The CDR3 protein is CAISESANQPQHF. The CDR3 DNA reads as TGTGCCATCAGTGAGTCGGCAAATCAGCCCCAGCATTTT.

This clonotype has just a few counts. This chain joins TRBV29-1 and TRBJ2-5; the D is unclear. The CDR3 runs to 11 residues. The V end was cut by 6 bases, the J end by 4 bases, with 9 bases between. Germline loops: CDR1 SQVTM, CDR2 ANQGSEA. The CDR3 spells CSVVKGETQYF. CDR3 bases: TGCAGCGTAGTAAAGGGAGAGACCCAGTACTTC.

J is TRBJ2-3 and V is TRBV7-2, with D perhaps matching TRBD1 (5 bases). Looked up from germline, CDR1 is SGHTA and CDR2 is FQGNSA. The V end was cut by 6 bases, the J end by 0 bases, with 22 bases between. The CDR3 is made up of 18 amino acids. CDR3 in DNA: TGTGCCAGCAGACCACAGACCCAGGGTTGGGCAAGCACAGATACGCAGTATTTT. This gives the protein CASRPQTQGWASTDTQYF.